These 30 T cell receptor beta chains came from one sample sequenced in a study of T cells in Graves' hyperthyroidism and ophthalmopathy. TCR beta CDR3 regions were amplified from RNA. Primed by the HTBI set, a first-round RT-PCR was run on the TCR CDR3. Using its own MiXCR run on the multiplex PCR reads, TCRdb lists one record per CDR3 protein. The sample records about 600,000 distinct CDR3 sequences, about 16% being singletons. Sequencing input: blood. These receptors originate from a woman between 40 and 50 years old with Graves' ophthalmopathy.

This clonotype was recorded at least ten times. This rearrangement joins TRBV20-1 to TRBJ2-5; the D gene is possibly TRBD2 (6 bases). CDR1 and CDR2 (germline): DFQATT, SNEGSKA (reference sequence). V shed 0 bases and J shed 5 bases, with 10 bases lying between them. The CDR3 is 13 amino acids. This chain's CDR3 is CSARDGGGETQYF. CDR3 DNA: TGCAGTGCTAGAGATGGAGGAGGGGAGACCCAGTACTTC.

This clonotype was seen repeatedly, ten times or more. This rearrangement joins TRBV18 to TRBJ2-3; weak D call: TRBD1 (5 bases). Trimming removed 6 bases at V and 5 bases at J, with 18 bases between. The germline V gene encodes CDR1 KGHSH and CDR2 LQKENI. The length of the CDR3 is 15 residues. The CDR3 DNA sequence: TGTGCCAGCTCGCAACCTCAAGGGGCCGGAGATACGCAGTATTTT. Its translation: CASSQPQGAGDTQYF.

V and J are TRBV7-9 and TRBJ2-5, with D unresolved. V shed 3 bases and J shed 3 bases, with 20 bases lying between them. The CDR3 sequence is 17 residues long. CDR1 and CDR2 (germline): SEHNR, FQNEAQ (reference sequence). CDR3 loop: CASSFGLSRRIEETQYF. CDR3 coding DNA: TGTGCCAGCAGCTTCGGCTTGTCCAGGCGTATCGAAGAGACCCAGTACTTC.

This rearrangement joins TRBV27 to TRBJ1-4; D not resolved. The CDR3 spans 13 residues. Germline CDR1 MNHEY, CDR2 SMNVEV (reference sequence). V lost 5 bases and J 7 bases, leaving 11 bases between the germline ends. CDR3 protein: CASSDEGGEKLFF. The DNA for the CDR3 is TGTGCCAGCAGTGATGAGGGCGGTGAAAAACTGTTTTTT.

This clonotype was picked up many times. The chain joins TRBV10-3 to TRBJ2-7; 8 bases align to TRBD2. Germline V gene sequence: CDR1 ENHRY, CDR2 SYGVKD. This CDR3 has 14 amino acids. V dropped 4 bases and J dropped 7; count of bases not matched to a gene: 9. In DNA form, the CDR3 reads TGTGCCATCAGTGCGAAGCGGGAGATGGAAGAGCAGTACTTC. This codes for CAISAKREMEEQYF.

There are a few counts of this clonotype. The chain carries TRBV18 and TRBJ2-6; perhaps TRBD1 as D (6 bases). The CDR3 runs to 16 residues. The germline V and J ends were trimmed by 3 bases and 4 bases, with 13 bases remaining between them. The germline V gene has CDR1 KGHSH and CDR2 LQKENI. The CDR3 DNA follows: TGTGCCAGCTCACCGGCAGGGGCCTCCGGGGCCAACGTCCTGACTTTC. As protein: CASSPAGASGANVLTF.

Comments on this clonotype: A much larger clonotype is one base distant, so this may be a read error. V gene TRBV11-1 combines with J gene TRBJ2-1; D is unclear. The CDR3 runs 15 residues. Germline CDR1 reads SGHAT; CDR2 reads FQDESV (reference sequence). The chain's CDR3 is CVSSQTGPKTNEQFF. CDR3 sequence (DNA): TGTGTCAGCAGCCAAACCGGACCAAAAACTAATGAGCAGTTCTTC. Complete variable domain (other parts from reference TRBV11-1 and TRBJ2-1): EAEVAQSPRYKITEKSQAVAFWCDPISGHATLYWYRQILGQGPELLVQFQDESVVDDSQLPKDRFSAERLKGVDSTLKIQPAELGDSAMYLCVSSQTGPKTNEQFFGPGTRLTVL.

This clonotype appeared many times. The chain links TRBV11-2 to TRBJ2-7, with 9 bases lining up with TRBD1. Germline V CDR1 and CDR2: SGHAT, FQNNGV. J lost 4 bases, V lost 1 base, and 2 bases had no gene match. The CDR3 is 14 residues long. The CDR3 coding sequence is TGTGCCAGCAGCTTAGGCGGGACAGGGTACGAGCAGTACTTC. The encoded protein is CASSLGGTGYEQYF.

This clonotype was counted many times. This sequence joins TRBV28 and TRBJ2-1; D might be TRBD1 or TRBD2, each matching 5 bases. Trimming removed 4 bases at V and 9 bases at J, with 13 bases between. The CDR3 contains 13 residues. Germline V gene sequence: CDR1 MDHEN, CDR2 SYDVKM. CDR3 coding DNA: TGTGCCAGCAGTTGGGGGTACAGCGCTGAGCAGTTCTTC. It codes for CASSWGYSAEQFF.

The sample holds a few counts of this clonotype. The genes are TRBV20-1 and TRBJ2-7; 7 bases are shared with TRBD1. CDR1 is DFQATT, CDR2 SNEGSKA, per germline (reference sequence). This CDR3 has 15 residues. Unmatched junction bases numbered 12, after V lost 5 bases and J lost 2 bases. CDR3 DNA: TGCAGTGCTTCTCCCGGGACAGCCTATACCTACGAGCAGTACTTC. Protein sequence: CSASPGTAYTYEQYF.

This clonotype was counted at least ten times. The CDR3 spells CASSETGTMGTNEQFF. The CDR3 coding sequence is TGTGCCAGCAGTGAGACCGGGACTATGGGGACCAATGAGCAGTTCTTC. This chain uses TRBV2 with TRBJ2-1; 7 nucleotides match TRBD2. This CDR3 contains 16 residues. Per germline, CDR1 SNHLY and CDR2 FYNNEI. Trimming removed 3 bases from V and 6 bases from J; junction bases left unmatched: 11.

The J gene is TRBJ1-2, the V gene TRBV6-1; D is ambiguous. CDR3 length equals 13 residues. Germline V gene data show CDR1 as MNHNS and CDR2 as SASEGT. Trimming left V 2 bases short and J 6 bases short, with 10 bases between. The CDR3 nucleotides are TGTGCCAGCAGTGAACGGGGTTTGGATGGCTACACCTTC. Protein: CASSERGLDGYTF.

Ten or more counts support this clonotype. The chain couples TRBV6-2 or TRBV6-3 to TRBJ2-5; the D gene is possibly TRBD1 (5 bases). The CDR3 length is 10 residues. Germline V lookup: CDR1 MNHEY, CDR2 SVGEGT. Trimming cost V 7 bases and J 5 bases, with 5 bases left between them. CDR3 DNA sequence: TGTGCCAGCAAGGGGGAGACCCAGTACTTC. Protein product: CASKGETQYF.

The J gene is TRBJ2-1, the V gene TRBV29-1, with 7 bases lining up with TRBD1. Germline V gene data show CDR1 as SQVTM and CDR2 as ANQGSEA. The V gene end was trimmed by 6 bases and the J gene end by 4 bases; junction bases not matched to a gene: 12. The CDR3 consists of 15 residues. The CDR3 spells CSVLTGDAIYNEQFF. CDR3 in DNA: TGCAGCGTCCTTACAGGGGACGCCATATACAATGAGCAGTTCTTC.

This clonotype appeared many times. The gene calls are TRBV3-1 and TRBJ1-1; TRBD1 matches at 7 bases. J gave up 7 bases and V 5 bases, and 10 bases lay outside the gene matches. This CDR3 comprises 14 residues. Germline values: CDR1 LGHDT, CDR2 YNNKEL (reference sequence). CDR3 nucleotides: TGTGCCAGCAGCTACCAGGGGGGCCGGAATGAAGCTTTCTTT. It translates to CASSYQGGRNEAFF.

Many counts were recorded for this clonotype. This chain joins TRBV12-5 and TRBJ2-7; the D is unclear. Deletions cut 6 bases from V and 4 bases from J, with 7 bases between. CDR1 and CDR2 from the germline V gene are LGHNT and FRNRAP. The CDR3 is made up of 11 amino acids. CDR3: CASGLNYEQYF. The CDR3 coding sequence is TGTGCTAGTGGACTGAATTACGAGCAGTACTTC.

This clonotype appeared many times. The chain combines TRBV5-1 with TRBJ1-1, with 8 positions matching TRBD1. Germline CDR1 reads SGHRS; CDR2 reads YFSETQ. The trim removed 4 bases at V and 5 bases at J, leaving 7 bases unmatched. The CDR3 contains 14 residues. Here the CDR3 reads CASSMTGVGTEAFF. The CDR3 DNA reads as TGCGCCAGCAGCATGACAGGGGTCGGAACTGAAGCTTTCTTT. The full variable domain, in which reference TRBV5-1 and TRBJ1-1 provide the parts outside the CDR3, is KAGVTQTPRYLIKTRGQQVTLSCSPISGHRSVSWYQQTPGQGLQFLFEYFSETQRNKGNFPGRFSGRQFSNSRSEMNVSTLELGDSALYLCASSMTGVGTEAFFGQGTRLTVV.

This clonotype occurred many times. The chain carries TRBV15 and TRBJ2-6; tentative D call: TRBD2 (5 bases). CDR3 length: 18 residues. Germline assignment: CDR1 LNHNV and CDR2 YYDKDF (reference sequence). Trimming removed 5 bases from V and 0 bases from J, with 17 bases in between. CDR3 sequence: CATSPIGRANSGANVLTF. The CDR3 DNA reads TGTGCCACCAGCCCCATTGGGCGGGCCAACTCTGGGGCCAACGTCCTGACTTTC.

The chain uses TRBV20-1 and TRBJ2-3; either TRBD1 or TRBD2 may supply D (5 bases each). Germline CDR1 is DFQATT and CDR2 is SNEGSKA (reference sequence). The CDR3 covers 12 residues. V was pared by 2 bases and J by 4 bases, with 7 bases between. The CDR3 sequence is CSARRGADTQYF. CDR3 nucleotides: TGCAGTGCTAGAAGGGGAGCAGATACGCAGTATTTT.

This rearrangement joins TRBV29-1 to TRBJ1-2; possible D gene TRBD1, 5 bases. Per the germline V gene, CDR1 is SQVTM and CDR2 is ANQGSEA. The CDR3 is made up of 13 amino acids. The V end was cut by 8 bases, the J end by 4 bases, with 17 bases between. Written as DNA, the CDR3 is TGCAGCACCGTAGCGGGACGGGGCTATGGCTACACCTTC. Translated, it gives CSTVAGRGYGYTF.

This clonotype was counted only a few times. The rearrangement uses TRBV20-1 and TRBJ2-7; 12 positions match TRBD2. The CDR3 runs to 16 residues. Germline trimming cut 3 bases from V and 5 bases from J; bases unmatched to any gene: 11. The germline CDR1 and CDR2 sequences are DFQATT and SNEGSKA (reference sequence). CDR3 protein: CSARSPSSGRGHEQYF. The CDR3 DNA reads as TGCAGTGCTAGGAGCCCGTCTAGCGGGAGGGGCCACGAGCAGTACTTC.

There are many counts of this clonotype. The chain carries TRBV7-3 and TRBJ1-5; possible D gene TRBD1, 6 bases. Between the trimmed V and J ends, which lost 5 bases and 6 bases, there was a span of 11 bases. The germline CDR1 and CDR2 sequences are SGHTA and FQGTGA. The length of the CDR3 is 13 residues. The DNA of the CDR3 is TGTGCCAGCAGCGCAGGGGACGGTCAGCCCCAGCATTTT. The encoded protein is CASSAGDGQPQHF. Full variable domain (rest looked up from reference TRBV7-3 and TRBJ1-5): GAGVSQTPSNKVTEKGKYVELRCDPISGHTALYWYRQSLGQGPEFLIYFQGTGAADDSGLPNDRFFAVRPEGSVSTLKIQRTERGDSAVYLCASSAGDGQPQHFGDGTRLSIL.

This clonotype was seen a handful of times. J is TRBJ2-1 and V is TRBV9; TRBD1 matches at 7 bases. CDR3 length: 17 amino acids. Germline V gene sequence: CDR1 SGDLS, CDR2 YYNGEE. Trimming removed 3 bases from V and 3 bases from J; junction bases left unmatched: 12. CDR3 sequence (DNA): TGTGCCAGCAGCGCCCGACCCTCCCGGGACAGCTACAATGAGCAGTTCTTC. Protein sequence: CASSARPSRDSYNEQFF.

V gene TRBV20-1 combines with J gene TRBJ2-7, with D perhaps TRBD1 (5 bases). From germline, CDR1 is DFQATT and CDR2 SNEGSKA (reference sequence). The ends were cut back, 0 bases at V and 0 bases at J, with 12 bases in the middle. The CDR3 extends over 15 amino acids. CDR3 sequence (DNA): TGCAGTGCTAGAGATAATCAGGGATACTCCTACGAGCAGTACTTC. Its protein is CSARDNQGYSYEQYF.

V usage is TRBV12-3 or TRBV12-4 and J usage is TRBJ1-2; D possibly corresponds to TRBD1 (5 bases). The CDR3 extends over 16 amino acids. Trimming took 1 base from V and 4 from J, leaving 16 bases between them. The CDR3 sequence: CASSLGLSREGYGYTF. The CDR3 coding sequence is TGTGCCAGCAGTTTAGGTCTATCCAGGGAGGGCTATGGCTACACCTTC.

The V gene is TRBV12-3 or TRBV12-4, the J gene TRBJ2-2, with 8 nucleotides matching TRBD1. This CDR3 comprises 14 residues. With 6 bases clipped from V and 4 bases from J, the junction kept 4 bases outside the gene matches. CDR3 DNA sequence: TGTGCCAGCAGAAAACAGGGGGGCACCGGGGAGCTGTTTTTT. It codes for CASRKQGGTGELFF.

This clonotype appeared a few times. This sequence joins TRBV4-2 and TRBJ2-2; D is ambiguous. Germline V CDR1 and CDR2: LGHNA, YNFKEQ. The CDR3 sequence is 17 residues long. V dropped 0 bases and J dropped 0 bases, with 11 bases sitting between them. The CDR3 reads CASSQDLWTSNTGELFF. The CDR3 bases are TGTGCCAGCAGCCAAGATCTTTGGACCTCGAACACCGGGGAGCTGTTTTTT.

This clonotype was observed many times. The gene calls are TRBV30 and TRBJ1-1; weak D call: TRBD1 (5 bases). Germline-derived CDR1 and CDR2 are GTSNPN and SVGIG (reference sequence). Trimming took 0 bases from V and 2 from J, leaving 7 bases between them. The CDR3 covers 13 residues. This chain's CDR3 is CAWSVQANTEAFF. For the CDR3, the DNA is TGTGCCTGGAGTGTACAGGCCAACACTGAAGCTTTCTTT.

This clonotype turned up a few times. The chain employs TRBV28 and TRBJ1-3; D remains ambiguous. The CDR3 is 12 residues long. Germline CDR1 and CDR2: MDHEN and SYDVKM. Trimming left V 5 bases short and J 11 bases short, with 13 bases between. Here the CDR3 reads CASSPSGMAIYF. In nucleotides, the CDR3 is TGTGCCAGCAGTCCCTCCGGTATGGCCATATATTTT.

The chain links TRBV7-8 to TRBJ2-1; 7 nucleotides agree with TRBD1. Germline V CDR1 and CDR2: SGHVS, FQNEAQ. CDR3 size: 18 residues. The V and J ends lost 2 bases and 4 bases, in that order; junction bases with no gene match: 14. The CDR3 nucleotides read TGTGCCAGCAGCTTACTCCAGGGGGTCCTTCGTGGGTACAATGAGCAGTTCTTC. Amino acid sequence: CASSLLQGVLRGYNEQFF. The complete variable domain, with remaining parts taken from reference TRBV7-8 and TRBJ2-1, reads GAGVSQSPRYKVAKRGQDVALRCDPISGHVSLFWYQQALGQGPEFLTYFQNEAQLDKSGLPSDRFFAERPEGSVSTLKIQRTQQEDSAVYLCASSLLQGVLRGYNEQFFGPGTRLTVL.